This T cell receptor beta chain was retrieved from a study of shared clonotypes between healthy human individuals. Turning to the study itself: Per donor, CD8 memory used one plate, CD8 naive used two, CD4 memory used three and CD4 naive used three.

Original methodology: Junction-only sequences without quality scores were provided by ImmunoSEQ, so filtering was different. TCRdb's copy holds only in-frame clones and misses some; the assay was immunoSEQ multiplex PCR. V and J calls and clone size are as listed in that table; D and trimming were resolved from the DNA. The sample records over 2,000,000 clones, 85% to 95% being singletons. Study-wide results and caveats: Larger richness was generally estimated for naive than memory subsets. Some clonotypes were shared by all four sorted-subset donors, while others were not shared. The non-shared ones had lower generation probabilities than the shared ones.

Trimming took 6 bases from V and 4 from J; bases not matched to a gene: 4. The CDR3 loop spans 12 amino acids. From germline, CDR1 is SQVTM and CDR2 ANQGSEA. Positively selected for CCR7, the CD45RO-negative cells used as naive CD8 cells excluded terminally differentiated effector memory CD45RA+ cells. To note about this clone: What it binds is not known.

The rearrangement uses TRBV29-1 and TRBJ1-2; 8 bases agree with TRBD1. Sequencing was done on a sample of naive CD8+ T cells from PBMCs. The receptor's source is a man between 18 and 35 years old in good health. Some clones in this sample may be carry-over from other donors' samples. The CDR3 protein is CSVGDRGYGYTF. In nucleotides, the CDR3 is TGCAGCGTGGGCGACAGGGGCTATGGCTACACCTTC.